Listed below are T cell receptor beta chains from one sample, sequenced in a study of T-cell memory formation after mild COVID-19. TCRdb independently ran MiXCR on the 5' RACE reads; one entry per CDR3 protein. Here the sample spans roughly 370,000 distinct CDR3 sequences, about 17% being singletons. Source material: PBMCs or a T cell subset sorted from them (not recorded which). Receptors were obtained from a young man who had mild COVID-19 (a few samples of this study predate the infection). Cell type and time point are not known. Both conserved end residues are part of each CDR3.

cdr3_length	j_call	v_call	cdr3_aa
15	TRBJ2-6	TRBV9	CASSVWATGANVLTF
13	TRBJ1-5	TRBV6-5	CASSYSDNQPQHF
14	TRBJ1-1	TRBV18	CASSPYTGGHEAFF
14	TRBJ2-6	TRBV11-2	CATSDATGANVLTF
15	TRBJ1-5	TRBV4-3	CASSQEARGNQPQHF
15	TRBJ1-1	TRBV7-2	CASSFRPQANTEAFF
14	TRBJ2-7	TRBV7-2	CASSFLAVGYEQYF
13	TRBJ2-5	TRBV20-1	CSASGPNQETQYF
16	TRBJ2-3	TRBV4-1	CASSQEWAGGADTQYF
14	TRBJ2-7	TRBV9	CASSLRSGSYEQYF
13	TRBJ1-1	TRBV25-1	CASGLSGGTEAFF
14	TRBJ1-1	TRBV5-1	CASSGTGVYTEAFF
16	TRBJ1-1	TRBV5-4	CASSLPGAEANTEAFF
15	TRBJ2-1	TRBV9	CASSAIAGDYNEQFF
12	TRBJ1-2	TRBV30	CAWTPSNYGYTF
15	TRBJ2-3	TRBV18	CASSPTDGGADTQYF
13	TRBJ2-7	TRBV19	CASSTSPRGEQYF
15	TRBJ2-2	TRBV10-3	CAISDPGGVLGELFF
14	TRBJ2-3	TRBV11-3	CASSPLASTDTQYF
17	TRBJ2-6	TRBV28	CASSSGTGNFGANVLTF
13	TRBJ1-4	TRBV12-3/TRBV12-4	CASSSSTNEKLFF
13	TRBJ2-1	TRBV10-1	CASSAGPYNEQFF
14	TRBJ1-1	TRBV10-2	CASKWTARNTEAFF
12	TRBJ2-7	TRBV5-1	CASSSGPGEQYF
16	TRBJ1-6	TRBV7-2	CASSFLGASYNSPLHF
17	TRBJ1-3	TRBV7-2	CASTPMTRVFPGNTIYF
16	TRBJ2-1	TRBV24-1	CATSDIDGTDYNEQFF
12	TRBJ1-2	TRBV4-1	CARSQVSGGYTF